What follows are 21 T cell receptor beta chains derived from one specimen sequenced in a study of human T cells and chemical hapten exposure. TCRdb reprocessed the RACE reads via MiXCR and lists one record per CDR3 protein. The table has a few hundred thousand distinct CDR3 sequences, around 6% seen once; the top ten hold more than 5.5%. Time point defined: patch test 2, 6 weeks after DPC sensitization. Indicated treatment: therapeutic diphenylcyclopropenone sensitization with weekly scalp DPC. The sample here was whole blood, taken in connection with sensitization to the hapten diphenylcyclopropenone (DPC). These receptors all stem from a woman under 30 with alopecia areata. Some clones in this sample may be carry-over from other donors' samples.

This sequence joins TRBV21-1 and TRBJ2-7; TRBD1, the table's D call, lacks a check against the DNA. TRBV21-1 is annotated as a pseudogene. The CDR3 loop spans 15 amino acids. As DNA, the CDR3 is TGTGCCAGCAGCAAAAATGGGCCGGGAAACCCCGAGCAGTACTTC. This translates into CASSKNGPGNPEQYF.

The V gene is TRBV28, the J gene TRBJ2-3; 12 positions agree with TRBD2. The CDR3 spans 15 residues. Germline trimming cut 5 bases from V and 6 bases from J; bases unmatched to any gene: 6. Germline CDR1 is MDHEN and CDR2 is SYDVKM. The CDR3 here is CASSASGGARDTQYF. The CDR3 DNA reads TGTGCCAGCAGTGCTAGCGGGGGGGCAAGGGATACGCAGTATTTT.

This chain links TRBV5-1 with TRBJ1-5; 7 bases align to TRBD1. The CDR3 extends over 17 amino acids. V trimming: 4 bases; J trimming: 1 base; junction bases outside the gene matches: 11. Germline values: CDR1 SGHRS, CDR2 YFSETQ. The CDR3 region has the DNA TGCGCCAGCAGCCCGGTACCAGGGGGAACCAGCAATCAGCCCCAGCATTTT. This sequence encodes CASSPVPGGTSNQPQHF.

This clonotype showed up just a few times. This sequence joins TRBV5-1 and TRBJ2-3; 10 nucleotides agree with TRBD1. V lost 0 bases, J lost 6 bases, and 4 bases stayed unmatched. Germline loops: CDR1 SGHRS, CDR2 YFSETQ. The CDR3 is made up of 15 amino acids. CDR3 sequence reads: CASSLGTGGRDTQYF. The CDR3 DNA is TGCGCCAGCAGCTTGGGGACAGGGGGAAGGGATACGCAGTATTTT.

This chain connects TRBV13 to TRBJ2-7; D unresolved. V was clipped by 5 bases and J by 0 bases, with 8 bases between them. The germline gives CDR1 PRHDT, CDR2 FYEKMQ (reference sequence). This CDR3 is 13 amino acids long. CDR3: CASSRYRSYEQYF. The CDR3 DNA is TGTGCCAGCAGCCGGTACCGCTCCTACGAGCAGTACTTC.

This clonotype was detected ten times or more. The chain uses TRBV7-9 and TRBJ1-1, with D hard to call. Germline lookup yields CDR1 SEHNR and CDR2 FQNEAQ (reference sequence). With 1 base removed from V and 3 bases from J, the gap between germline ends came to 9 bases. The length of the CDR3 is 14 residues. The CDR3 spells CASSLVTVHTEAFF. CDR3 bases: TGTGCCAGCAGCTTAGTGACCGTGCACACTGAAGCTTTCTTT.

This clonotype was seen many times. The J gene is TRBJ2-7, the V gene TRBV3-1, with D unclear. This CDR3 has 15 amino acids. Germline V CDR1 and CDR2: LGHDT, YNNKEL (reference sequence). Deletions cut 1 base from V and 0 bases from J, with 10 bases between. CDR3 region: CASSQVTGFSYEQYF. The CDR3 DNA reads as TGTGCCAGCAGCCAAGTAACCGGTTTCTCCTACGAGCAGTACTTC.

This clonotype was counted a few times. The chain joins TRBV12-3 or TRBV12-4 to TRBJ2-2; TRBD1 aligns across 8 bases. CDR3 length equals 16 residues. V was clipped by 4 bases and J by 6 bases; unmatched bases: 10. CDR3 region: CASSSPDREVSGELFF. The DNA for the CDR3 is TGTGCCAGCAGTTCACCGGACAGGGAGGTATCCGGGGAGCTGTTTTTT.

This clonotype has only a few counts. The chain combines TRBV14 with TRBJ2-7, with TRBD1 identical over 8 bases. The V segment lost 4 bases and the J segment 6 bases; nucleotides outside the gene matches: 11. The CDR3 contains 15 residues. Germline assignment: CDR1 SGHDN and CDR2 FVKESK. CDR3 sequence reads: CASSLITGGSGEQYF. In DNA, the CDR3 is TGTGCCAGCAGCCTAATAACAGGGGGTTCGGGCGAGCAGTACTTC.

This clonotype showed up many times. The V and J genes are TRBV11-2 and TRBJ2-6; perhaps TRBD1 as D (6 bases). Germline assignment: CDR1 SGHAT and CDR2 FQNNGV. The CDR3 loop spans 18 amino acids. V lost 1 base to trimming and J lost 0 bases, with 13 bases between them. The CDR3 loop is CASSLGQVRLSGANVLTF. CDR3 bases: TGTGCCAGCAGCTTAGGACAGGTCCGTCTCTCTGGGGCCAACGTCCTGACTTTC.

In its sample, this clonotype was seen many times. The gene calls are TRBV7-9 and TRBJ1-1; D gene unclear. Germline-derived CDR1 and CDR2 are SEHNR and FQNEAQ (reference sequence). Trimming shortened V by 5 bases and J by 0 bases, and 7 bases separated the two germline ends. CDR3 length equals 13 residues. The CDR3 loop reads CASSRNMNTEAFF. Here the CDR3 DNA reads TGTGCCAGCAGCCGGAATATGAACACTGAAGCTTTCTTT.

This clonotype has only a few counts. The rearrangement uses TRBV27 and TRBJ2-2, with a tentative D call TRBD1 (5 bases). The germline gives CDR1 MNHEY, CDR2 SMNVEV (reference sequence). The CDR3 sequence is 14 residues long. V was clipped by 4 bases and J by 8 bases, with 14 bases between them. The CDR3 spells CASSWGRIAGELFF. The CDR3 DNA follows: TGTGCCAGCAGTTGGGGCAGGATAGCTGGGGAGCTGTTTTTT.

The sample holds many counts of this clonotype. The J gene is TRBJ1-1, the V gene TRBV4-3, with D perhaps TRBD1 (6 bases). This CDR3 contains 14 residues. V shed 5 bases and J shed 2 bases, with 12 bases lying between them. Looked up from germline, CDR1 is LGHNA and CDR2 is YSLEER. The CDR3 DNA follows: TGCGCCAGCAGCGGACAGATACTTAACACTGAAGCTTTCTTT. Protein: CASSGQILNTEAFF.

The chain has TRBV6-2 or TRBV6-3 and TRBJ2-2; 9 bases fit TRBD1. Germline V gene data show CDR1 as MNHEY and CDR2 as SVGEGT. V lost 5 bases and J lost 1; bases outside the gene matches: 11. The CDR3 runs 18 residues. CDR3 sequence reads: CASSPGTGKEWNTGELFF. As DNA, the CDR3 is TGTGCCAGCAGTCCCGGGACAGGGAAGGAATGGAACACCGGGGAGCTGTTTTTT.

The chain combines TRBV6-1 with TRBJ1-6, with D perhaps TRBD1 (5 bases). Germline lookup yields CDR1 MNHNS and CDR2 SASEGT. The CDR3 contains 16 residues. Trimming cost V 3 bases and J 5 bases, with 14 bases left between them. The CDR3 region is CASSEKGRSDNSPLHF. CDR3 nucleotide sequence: TGTGCCAGCAGTGAGAAGGGGAGATCGGATAATTCACCCCTCCACTTT.

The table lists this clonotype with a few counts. The CDR3 region is CASTLLPGETEAFF. The CDR3 coding sequence is TGTGCCAGCACCCTATTACCGGGTGAAACTGAAGCTTTCTTT. The V call is TRBV3-1, the J call TRBJ1-1; D is ambiguous. V dropped 7 bases and J dropped 5 bases, with 17 bases sitting between them. The germline gives CDR1 LGHDT, CDR2 YNNKEL (reference sequence). The CDR3 runs 14 residues.

CDR3 region: CSVEVGAQGDYEQYF. The DNA for the CDR3 is TGCAGCGTTGAAGTTGGGGCACAGGGGGACTACGAGCAGTACTTC. The chain recombines TRBV29-1 with TRBJ2-7, with 8 bases aligning to TRBD1. The V segment lost 1 base and the J segment 3 bases; nucleotides outside the gene matches: 8. Germline loops: CDR1 SQVTM, CDR2 ANQGSEA. The CDR3 loop spans 15 amino acids.

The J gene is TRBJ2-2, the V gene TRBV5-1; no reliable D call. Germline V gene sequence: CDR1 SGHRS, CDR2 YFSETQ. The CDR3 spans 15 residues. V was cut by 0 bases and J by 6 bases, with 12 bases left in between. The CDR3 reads CASSLARLYAGELFF. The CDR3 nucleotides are TGCGCCAGCAGCTTGGCCCGACTGTACGCCGGGGAGCTGTTTTTT.

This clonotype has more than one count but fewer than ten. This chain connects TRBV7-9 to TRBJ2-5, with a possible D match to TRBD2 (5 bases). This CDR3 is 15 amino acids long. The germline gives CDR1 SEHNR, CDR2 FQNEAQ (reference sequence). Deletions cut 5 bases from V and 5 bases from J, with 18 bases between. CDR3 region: CASSPSLRVKETQYF. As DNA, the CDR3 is TGTGCCAGCAGCCCCAGCTTGAGGGTTAAGGAGACCCAGTACTTC.

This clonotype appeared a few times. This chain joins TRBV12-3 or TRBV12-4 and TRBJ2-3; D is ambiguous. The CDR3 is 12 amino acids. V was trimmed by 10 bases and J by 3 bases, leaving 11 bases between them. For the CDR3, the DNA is TGTGCCACAAGGGCCCGTACAGATACGCAGTATTTT. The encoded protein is CATRARTDTQYF.

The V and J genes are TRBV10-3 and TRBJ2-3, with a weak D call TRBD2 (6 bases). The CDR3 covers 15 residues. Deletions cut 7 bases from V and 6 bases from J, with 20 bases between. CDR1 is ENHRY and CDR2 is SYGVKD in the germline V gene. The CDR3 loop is CAIMNAGGQEDTQYF. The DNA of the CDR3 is TGTGCCATCATGAATGCCGGGGGTCAAGAGGATACGCAGTATTTT.